These 32 T cell receptor beta chains share one sample of origin, sequenced in a study of response to subunit inactivated influenza vaccine. MiXCR, run by TCRdb on the RT-PCR reads, gives a single entry per CDR3 protein. The sample shows roughly 670,000 distinct CDR3 sequences, less than 15% of them seen only once. The sequencing here drew on PBMCs from blood, taken 14 days before vaccination. The receptor set was obtained from a man between 45 and 60 years old who received an inactivated influenza vaccine.

This clonotype was seen repeatedly, ten times or more. The chain joins TRBV7-9 to TRBJ1-2; D gene ambiguous. With 3 bases removed from V and 4 bases from J, the gap between germline ends came to 9 bases. Germline CDR1 and CDR2: SEHNR and FQNEAQ (reference sequence). The CDR3 is 13 amino acids. Here the CDR3 reads CASSLSGVYGYTF. The CDR3 DNA follows: TGTGCCAGCAGCTTGTCCGGGGTCTATGGCTACACCTTC.

This clonotype was seen only a few times. The chain couples TRBV18 to TRBJ2-1; 10 positions agree with TRBD2. The V segment lost 2 bases and the J segment 0 bases; nucleotides outside the gene matches: 7. The CDR3 has 18 amino acids. Germline V lookup: CDR1 KGHSH, CDR2 LQKENI. The CDR3 is CASSPISSGGRSYNEQFF. The CDR3 DNA sequence: TGTGCCAGCTCACCAATCTCTAGCGGGGGCCGCTCCTACAATGAGCAGTTCTTC.

The sample holds many counts of this clonotype. This chain uses TRBV5-1 with TRBJ2-2, with a weak D call TRBD1 (5 bases). Trimming pared 0 bases from V and 6 bases from J, leaving 12 bases between. Germline V CDR1 and CDR2: SGHRS, YFSETQ. The CDR3 spans 15 residues. The CDR3 coding sequence is TGCGCCAGCAGCTTGGATGGCAGGGCATCCGGGGAGCTGTTTTTT. Its protein is CASSLDGRASGELFF. The full variable domain, its missing parts supplied by reference TRBV5-1 and TRBJ2-2, is KAGVTQTPRYLIKTRGQQVTLSCSPISGHRSVSWYQQTPGQGLQFLFEYFSETQRNKGNFPGRFSGRQFSNSRSEMNVSTLELGDSALYLCASSLDGRASGELFFGEGSRLTVL.

This clonotype was seen a handful of times. This chain links TRBV9 with TRBJ1-1; D unclear. The germline gives CDR1 SGDLS, CDR2 YYNGEE. This CDR3 is built from 15 residues. V lost 0 bases and J lost 3, with 12 bases in between. CDR3 sequence (DNA): TGTGCCAGCAGCGTAGGCGCTGAGGGTTACACTGAAGCTTTCTTT. Translated, it gives CASSVGAEGYTEAFF. Supplemented by reference TRBV9 and TRBJ1-1, the full variable domain reads DSGVTQTPKHLITATGQRVTLRCSPRSGDLSVYWYQQSLDQGLQFLIQYYNGEERAKGNILERFSAQQFPDLHSELNLSSLELGDSALYFCASSVGAEGYTEAFFGQGTRLTVV.

The chain joins TRBV15 to TRBJ1-1; D is unclear. Germline assignment: CDR1 LNHNV and CDR2 YYDKDF (reference sequence). Trimming removed 1 base at V and 0 bases at J, with 9 bases between. This CDR3 contains 15 residues. The CDR3 reads CATSRVVAMNTEAFF. The CDR3 nucleotides read TGTGCCACCAGCAGAGTGGTGGCAATGAACACTGAAGCTTTCTTT.

This clonotype has more than one count but fewer than ten. The rearrangement uses TRBV2 and TRBJ2-5; D not resolved. This CDR3 has 11 residues. CDR1 and CDR2 (germline): SNHLY, FYNNEI. V was shortened by 7 bases and J by 5 bases, with 8 bases between the two germline ends. CDR3 region: CASTNWETQYF. The CDR3 DNA reads TGTGCCAGCACTAACTGGGAGACCCAGTACTTC. Drawing the rest from reference TRBV2 and TRBJ2-5, the complete variable domain is EPEVTQTPSHQVTQMGQEVILRCVPISNHLYFYWYRQILGQKVEFLVSFYNNEISEKSEIFDDQFSVERPDGSNFTLKIRSTKLEDSAMYFCASTNWETQYFGPGTRLLVL.

The chain combines TRBV25-1 with TRBJ2-3; a weak D match, TRBD1 (5 bases). This CDR3 comprises 13 residues. V dropped 1 base and J dropped 5 bases, with 7 bases sitting between them. Germline V gives CDR1 MGHDK, CDR2 SYGVNS. In DNA form, the CDR3 reads TGTGCCAGCAGTGAATCTACAGGAGATACGCAGTATTTT. Protein sequence: CASSESTGDTQYF.

A single count supports this clonotype. This chain connects TRBV7-2 to TRBJ2-3; no firm D call. The V gene's germline CDR1 is SGHTA and CDR2 FQGNSA. The CDR3 sequence is 14 residues long. Trimming removed 5 bases at V and 2 bases at J, with 11 bases between. The CDR3 DNA is TGTGCCAGCAGCGTAGGGCAGCACACAGATACGCAGTATTTT. This gives the protein CASSVGQHTDTQYF.

J is TRBJ2-5 and V is TRBV7-9, with D possibly TRBD2 on 5 matching bases. V lost 4 bases, J lost 0 bases, and 12 bases lay in between. Looked up from germline, CDR1 is SEHNR and CDR2 is FQNEAQ (reference sequence). The length of the CDR3 is 15 residues. For the CDR3, the DNA is TGTGCCAGCAGCTCGGGATCCCTAGACCAAGAGACCCAGTACTTC. Its protein is CASSSGSLDQETQYF.

V is TRBV24-1 and J is TRBJ2-1; a weak D match, TRBD2 (7 bases). The germline gives CDR1 KGHDR, CDR2 SFDVKD. V was cut by 4 bases and J by 9 bases, with 18 bases left in between. There are 15 residues in the CDR3. The CDR3 protein is CATSDRGGPGGEQFF. The CDR3 bases are TGTGCCACCAGTGACAGGGGAGGGCCGGGGGGTGAGCAGTTCTTC.

This chain connects TRBV12-3 or TRBV12-4 to TRBJ2-7; 7 positions match TRBD1. J lost 0 bases, V lost 3 bases, and 5 bases had no gene match. The CDR3 sequence is 15 residues long. CDR3 in amino acids: CASSFRDSHSYEQYF. The CDR3 nucleotides read TGTGCCAGCAGTTTCCGGGACAGCCACTCCTACGAGCAGTACTTC.

This rearrangement joins TRBV20-1 to TRBJ2-5; 7 positions agree with TRBD2. Germline V gives CDR1 DFQATT, CDR2 SNEGSKA (reference sequence). The CDR3 length is 14 residues. Losses at the gene ends were 0 bases for V and 6 bases for J; bases not matched to a gene: 7. Here the CDR3 DNA reads TGCAGTGCTAGAGATGTAGCTAGCGGAAAGACCCAGTACTTC. This translates into CSARDVASGKTQYF.

This clonotype was detected ten times or more. The genes are TRBV7-2 and TRBJ2-7; no definite D call. Germline V lookup: CDR1 SGHTA, CDR2 FQGNSA. The CDR3 consists of 14 residues. V shed 2 bases and J shed 0 bases, with 8 bases lying between them. CDR3 DNA sequence: TGTGCCAGCAGCTTATTAGGGAACTCCTACGAGCAGTACTTC. Its translation: CASSLLGNSYEQYF.

In this sample, this clonotype turned up a few times. The rearrangement joins TRBV7-8 to TRBJ2-1; 9 bases are a match to TRBD2. Germline CDR1 and CDR2: SGHVS and FQNEAQ. The CDR3 has 19 amino acids. J was trimmed by 1 base and V by 3 bases; bases with no gene match: 13. The DNA of the CDR3 is TGTGCCAGCAGCTTCGATTTATTTAGCGGGAGTCCATCCTACAATGAGCAGTTCTTC. It codes for CASSFDLFSGSPSYNEQFF.

A few counts support this clonotype. V gene TRBV7-2 combines with J gene TRBJ1-3, with D unresolved. V lost 5 bases, J lost 3 bases, and 14 bases lay in between. The CDR3 covers 15 residues. CDR1 is SGHTA and CDR2 is FQGNSA in the germline V gene. In DNA, the CDR3 is TGTGCCAGCAGCCCCCAGAGAGGGAGTGGAAACACCATATATTTT. Translated: CASSPQRGSGNTIYF.

There are a few counts of this clonotype. CDR3 loop: CASSLIGYSYEQYF. Written as DNA, the CDR3 is TGTGCCAGCAGTTTAATCGGATATTCCTACGAGCAGTACTTC. The rearrangement uses TRBV28 and TRBJ2-7; the D is unclear. Germline values: CDR1 MDHEN, CDR2 SYDVKM. V dropped 2 bases and J dropped 1 base, with 9 bases sitting between them. The CDR3 contains 14 residues.

This clonotype occurred a few times. CDR3: CSAAVPGQGAYEQFF. The CDR3 DNA is TGCAGTGCCGCCGTGCCGGGACAGGGGGCCTATGAGCAGTTCTTC. The chain links TRBV20-1 to TRBJ2-1; 12 nucleotides agree with TRBD1. The ends lost 6 bases at V and 8 bases at J; junction bases unmatched: 11. Germline V gene sequence: CDR1 DFQATT, CDR2 SNEGSKA (reference sequence). The length of the CDR3 is 15 residues.

This clonotype turned up a few times. V gene TRBV5-1 combines with J gene TRBJ1-2, with a weak D call TRBD1 (5 bases). Trimming shortened V by 1 base and J by 2 bases, and 12 bases separated the two germline ends. CDR1 and CDR2 (germline): SGHRS, YFSETQ. The CDR3 length is 15 residues. For the CDR3, the DNA is TGCGCCAGCAGCTTGTCGGGGGGAATGAACTATGGCTACACCTTC. As protein: CASSLSGGMNYGYTF.

This clonotype was counted only a few times. The chain is built from TRBV29-1 and TRBJ2-2, with TRBD1 identical over 8 bases. The CDR3 is 15 residues long. V was pared by 3 bases and J by 1 base, with 4 bases of the junction left unmatched. Germline CDR1 reads SQVTM; CDR2 reads ANQGSEA. CDR3 sequence (DNA): TGCAGCGTTGACCGGACAGGGCTGAACACCGGGGAGCTGTTTTTT. It yields the protein CSVDRTGLNTGELFF.

This clonotype was observed a handful of times. V usage is TRBV6-5 and J usage is TRBJ1-6; TRBD1 might be the D (5 bases). This CDR3 is built from 16 residues. Germline CDR1 is MNHEY and CDR2 is SVGAGI. V gave up 2 bases and J gave up 1 base, with 9 bases separating them. The CDR3 region is CASSYEGLSYNSPLHF. The CDR3 nucleotides read TGTGCCAGCAGTTACGAGGGGTTATCCTATAATTCACCCCTCCACTTT.

This clonotype was counted only a few times. The chain has TRBV20-1 and TRBJ2-3; 7 bases map to TRBD2. This CDR3 spans 16 amino acids. V was pared by 6 bases and J by 0 bases, with 12 bases of the junction left unmatched. CDR1 is DFQATT and CDR2 is SNEGSKA in the germline V gene (reference sequence). CDR3 amino acids: CSASLPSGQSTDTQYF. As DNA, the CDR3 is TGCAGTGCCTCCCTCCCTAGCGGCCAAAGCACAGATACGCAGTATTTT.

This clonotype came up many times. CDR3 nucleotides: TGTGCCAGCAGCTCGGGACAGATCACCTATGGCTACACCTTC. Protein sequence: CASSSGQITYGYTF. The chain recombines TRBV7-9 with TRBJ1-2; 7 nucleotides match TRBD1. Germline V lookup: CDR1 SEHNR, CDR2 FQNEAQ (reference sequence). V gave up 4 bases and J gave up 4 bases; unmatched junction bases: 6. The CDR3 is made up of 14 amino acids.

The V and J genes are TRBV5-5 and TRBJ2-1, with 8 bases aligning to TRBD1. Trimming cost V 4 bases and J 9 bases; bases outside gene matches: 3. Per germline, CDR1 SGHKS and CDR2 YYEKEE (reference sequence). The CDR3 covers 12 residues. For the CDR3, the DNA is TGTGCCAGCAGCGACAGGGGTGGTGAGCAGTTCTTC. Residues: CASSDRGGEQFF.

V is TRBV28 and J is TRBJ2-4, with D perhaps TRBD1 (6 bases). The CDR3 has 16 residues. CDR1 is MDHEN, CDR2 SYDVKM, per germline. V dropped 1 base and J dropped 3 bases, with 13 bases sitting between them. CDR3 region: CASSLSTGKLKNIQYF. The CDR3 DNA is TGTGCCAGCAGTTTATCGACAGGAAAACTCAAAAACATTCAGTACTTC.

In this sample, this clonotype turned up a few times. This chain connects TRBV20-1 to TRBJ2-7; D is unresolved. The CDR3 length is 12 residues. The V gene's germline CDR1 is DFQATT and CDR2 SNEGSKA (reference sequence). The ends were cut back, 4 bases at V and 3 bases at J, with 10 bases in the middle. In DNA, the CDR3 is TGCAGTGCTATGCGGCTCCTCTACGAGCAGTACTTC. As protein: CSAMRLLYEQYF.

This clonotype was detected only a few times. The J gene is TRBJ2-3, the V gene TRBV6-5, with 12 bases matching TRBD2. The CDR3 runs 19 residues. V was clipped by 0 bases and J by 4 bases; unmatched bases: 11. Looked up from germline, CDR1 is MNHEY and CDR2 is SVGAGI. DNA for the CDR3: TGTGCCAGCAGTTACTCAGTCGGGCTAGCGGGGGGGACGGCAGATACGCAGTATTTT. As protein: CASSYSVGLAGGTADTQYF.

The chain links TRBV20-1 to TRBJ2-3; 11 bases match TRBD2. CDR3 length: 15 residues. J gave up 5 bases and V 1 base, and 5 bases lay outside the gene matches. Germline values: CDR1 DFQATT, CDR2 SNEGSKA (reference sequence). The CDR3 nucleotides are TGCAGTGCTAGAGGGCCGGGACTAGCGGTAGATACGCAGTATTTT. Residues: CSARGPGLAVDTQYF.

This clonotype was detected a few times. The chain recombines TRBV5-5 with TRBJ1-6; 8 bases fit TRBD1. Trimming removed 3 bases from V and 7 bases from J; junction bases left unmatched: 6. This CDR3 is 15 amino acids long. Per the germline V gene, CDR1 is SGHKS and CDR2 is YYEKEE (reference sequence). Written as DNA, the CDR3 is TGTGCCAGCAGCTCCACCGGGACAGGAAATTCACCCCTCCACTTT. Translated, it gives CASSSTGTGNSPLHF.

The rearrangement uses TRBV6-2 or TRBV6-3 and TRBJ2-3, with 7 bases fitting TRBD2. Germline lookup yields CDR1 MNHEY and CDR2 SVGEGT. The CDR3 covers 15 residues. Trimming at V came to 7 bases and at J to 6 bases, leaving 13 bases not matched to a gene. The CDR3 protein is CASTSGRTRFDTQYF. The CDR3 DNA is TGTGCCAGCACCTCCGGGAGGACTAGATTCGATACGCAGTATTTT.

This clonotype was found once. The rearrangement links TRBV10-3 to TRBJ1-1, with 9 positions matching TRBD1. From germline, CDR1 is ENHRY and CDR2 SYGVKD. Losses at the gene ends were 0 bases for V and 0 bases for J; bases not matched to a gene: 8. The CDR3 totals 18 residues. The CDR3 nucleotides are TGTGCCATCAGTGAGTCCCCGGGACAGGGATCGGTGAACACTGAAGCTTTCTTT. It yields the protein CAISESPGQGSVNTEAFF.

Remarks on this clonotype: Relative to the germline gene, one junction end is altered; a read error may explain this. The V call is TRBV12-3 or TRBV12-4, the J call TRBJ1-3, with TRBD1 as a possible D gene (5 bases). The CDR3 is 17 amino acids. The DNA of the CDR3 is TGTGCCAGCAGTTTATGGGGTTTTGGGGGTACTGGAAACACCACATATTTT. Residues: CASSLWGFGGTGNTTYF.

This clonotype was observed at least ten times. This chain joins TRBV2 and TRBJ2-1; D gene uncertain. The CDR3 contains 12 residues. Between the trimmed V and J ends, which lost 5 bases and 9 bases, there was a span of 11 bases. CDR1 SNHLY and CDR2 FYNNEI come from the germline V gene. CDR3 sequence: CASSPRVGEQFF. CDR3 DNA: TGTGCCAGCAGTCCTAGAGTCGGTGAGCAGTTCTTC.